This TCR beta chain was retrieved from a study of graft-versus-host responses after intestinal transplantation. At the level of the study: Following induction with anti-thymocyte globulin, all recipients were given tacrolimus and steroids for three to four years. Whole-study results and caveats: Circulating GvH clones peaking coincided with falling HvG clones soon after transplant. High graft-versus-host to host-versus-graft T cell clonal ratios marked allografts of patients with graft-donor macrochimerism. GvH clones were found in recipient marrow; some appeared first in ileum or blood.

With regard to this clone: No antigen is known for it.

The CDR3 extends over 13 amino acids. V was shortened by 4 bases and J by 3 bases, with 10 bases between the two germline ends. From germline, CDR1 is SNHLY and CDR2 FYNNEI. Profiling relied on immunoSEQ multiplex PCR, and the TCRdb table lists in-frame clones only, not all of them. This sample has 30,000 or so clones, with roughly four fifths found just once. The chain recombines TRBV2 with TRBJ2-7; the D gene is possibly TRBD1 (5 bases). The receptor's source is a human donor who received an intestinal transplant. Sequences were derived from unstimulated CD8+ T cells sorted from spleen or lymph node cells, sampled before intestinal transplant. The CDR3 DNA reads TGTGCCAGCAGTGCAGGGATGGGCTACGAGCAGTACTTC. Residues: CASSAGMGYEQYF.